One sample yielded the 2 T cell receptor beta chains listed below, sequenced in a study of Ad26.COV2.S vaccination and SARS-CoV-2 variants. Method: immunoSEQ multiplex PCR; TCRdb's copy keeps in-frame clones and lacks some. This table holds about 320,000 clones, about 86% found once. The treatment denotes: some 20 received Ad26.COV2.S at low or high dose, single or two shots; about five received placebo; per-sample allocation not given. Sampling was performed 63 days after the first vaccine or placebo injection. This specimen consisted of peripheral blood, obtained in a trial of Ad26.COV2.S vaccine versus placebo. Receptor source: a person between 18 and 60 years old who received the Ad26.COV2.S COVID-19 vaccine or a placebo.

In its sample, this clone was seen once. V and J are TRBV9 and TRBJ2-3; 11 nucleotides align to TRBD2. The CDR3 is 16 amino acids. The germline V gene encodes CDR1 SGDLS and CDR2 YYNGEE. The junction had 7 bases not matched to a gene; V was cut back by 4 bases and J by 3 bases. The CDR3 here is CASSMRLAGSTDTQYF. In DNA, the CDR3 is TGTGCCAGCAGCATGAGACTAGCGGGGAGTACAGATACGCAGTATTTT. Supplemented by reference TRBV9 and TRBJ2-3, the full variable domain reads DSGVTQTPKHLITATGQRVTLRCSPRSGDLSVYWYQQSLDQGLQFLIQYYNGEERAKGNILERFSAQQFPDLHSELNLSSLELGDSALYFCASSMRLAGSTDTQYFGPGTRLTVL.

This sequence joins TRBV2 and TRBJ1-6; 7 bases align to TRBD1. V lost 4 bases to trimming and J lost 12 bases; unmatched junction nucleotides: 3. Germline V gene sequence: CDR1 SNHLY, CDR2 FYNNEI. This CDR3 is 12 amino acids long. The CDR3 coding sequence is TGTGCCAGCAGTGGGGACAGATTACCCCTCCACTTT. Translation: CASSGDRLPLHF.